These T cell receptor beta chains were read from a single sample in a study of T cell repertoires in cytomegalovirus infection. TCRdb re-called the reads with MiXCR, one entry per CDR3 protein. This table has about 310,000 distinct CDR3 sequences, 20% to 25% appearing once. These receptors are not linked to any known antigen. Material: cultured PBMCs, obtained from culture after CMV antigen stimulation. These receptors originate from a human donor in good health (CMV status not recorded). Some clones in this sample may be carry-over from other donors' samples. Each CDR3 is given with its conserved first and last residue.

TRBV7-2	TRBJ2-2	CASSARPSGELFF
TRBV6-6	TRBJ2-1	CASSYRASSYNEQFF
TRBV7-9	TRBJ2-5	CASSLSGGPETQYF
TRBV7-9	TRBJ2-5	CASSSRRQETQYF
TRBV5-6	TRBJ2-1	CASSLAPGQSSYNEQFF
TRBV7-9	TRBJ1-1	CASSLLSAAEAFF
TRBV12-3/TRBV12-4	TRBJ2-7	CASSLGIGDWRGGNYEQYF
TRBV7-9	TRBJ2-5	CASSYGGAGLETQYF
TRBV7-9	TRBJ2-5	CASSLAKGNLNKETQYF
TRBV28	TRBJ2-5	CASSETGLQETQYF
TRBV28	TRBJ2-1	CASSSVLRSYNEQFF
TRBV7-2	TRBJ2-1	CASSLGGAGSSYNEQFF
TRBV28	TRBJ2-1	CASSSPGLRETNNEQFF
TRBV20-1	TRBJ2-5	CSARDRRREFEETQYF
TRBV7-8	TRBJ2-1	CASSLRAGARNEQFF
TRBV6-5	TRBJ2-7	CASSYRAVAYEQYF
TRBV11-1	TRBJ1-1	CASSVDRATEAFF
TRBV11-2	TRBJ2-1	CASSPVGGPGYNEQFF
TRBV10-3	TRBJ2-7	CAISEPAGDGEQYF
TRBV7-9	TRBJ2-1	CASILTLSSYNEQFF
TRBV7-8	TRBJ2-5	CASNRRVVSETQYF
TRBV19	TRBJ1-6	CASKVGTGEVRSPLHF
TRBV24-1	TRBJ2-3	CATSEPVGGRATDTQYF
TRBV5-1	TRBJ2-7	CASSLGLATRSYEQYF